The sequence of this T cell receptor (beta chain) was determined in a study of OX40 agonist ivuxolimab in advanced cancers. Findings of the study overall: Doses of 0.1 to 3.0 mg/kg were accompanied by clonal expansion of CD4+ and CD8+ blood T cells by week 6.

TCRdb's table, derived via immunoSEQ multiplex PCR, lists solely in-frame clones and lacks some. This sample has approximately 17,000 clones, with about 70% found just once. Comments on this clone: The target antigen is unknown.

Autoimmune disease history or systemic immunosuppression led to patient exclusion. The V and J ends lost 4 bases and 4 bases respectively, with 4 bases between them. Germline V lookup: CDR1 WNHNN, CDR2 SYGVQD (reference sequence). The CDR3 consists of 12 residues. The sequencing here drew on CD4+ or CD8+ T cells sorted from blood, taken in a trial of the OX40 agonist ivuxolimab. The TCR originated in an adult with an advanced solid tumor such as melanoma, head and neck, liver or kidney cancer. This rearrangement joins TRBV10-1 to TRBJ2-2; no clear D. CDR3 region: CASSGGTGELFF. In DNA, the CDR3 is TGCGCCAGCAGTGGGGGCACCGGGGAGCTGTTTTTT.